This T cell receptor (beta chain) was identified during a study of blood T cell repertoires in COVID-19. This CDR3 spans 17 amino acids. Germline CDR1 is LGHNA and CDR2 is YNFKEQ. Unmatched junction bases numbered 8, after V lost 3 bases and J lost 1 base. Generated by immunoSEQ multiplex PCR, the TCRdb table keeps only in-frame clones and is missing some. Among tens of thousands of clones listed, around nine tenths were seen once. The sample was peripheral blood. This TCR derives from a human donor with active COVID-19. The donor label of this sample is uncertain. The rearrangement links TRBV4-2 to TRBJ2-1; TRBD2 matches at 8 bases. The DNA of the CDR3 is TGTGCCAGCAGCCAGGAAATAGCGGGGAAATCCTACAATGAGCAGTTCTTC. It specifies CASSQEIAGKSYNEQFF.